The rows below give T cell receptor beta chains drawn from one sample of a study of T cell responses to AZD1222 COVID-19 vaccine. TCRdb's copy holds only in-frame clones and misses some; the assay was immunoSEQ multiplex PCR. The data hold roughly 150,000 clones, with about nine tenths observed a single time. The specimen was peripheral blood, collected 28 days after the second AZD1222 dose. The source is an adult who received the AZD1222 COVID-19 vaccine. The CDR3 runs from the conserved cysteine through the conserved F or W. The D gene is left open where the match is weak. Only some rows state a clone size, as once, few, many or a class for expanded clones.

size	D	V	J	CDR3	DNA
-	-	TRBV3-1/TRBV3-2	TRBJ1-3	CASSHLGGKTGNTIYF	TGTGCCAGCAGCCATCTGGGGGGTAAGACTGGAAACACCATATATTTT
-	-	TRBV7-9	TRBJ1-2	CASSIGSGHKLNGYTF	TGTGCCAGCAGCATCGGGTCGGGTCACAAGCTAAATGGCTACACCTTC
-	-	TRBV4-1	TRBJ1-6	CASSQDRDLWNSPLHF	TGCGCCAGCAGCCAAGACAGGGACCTATGGAATTCACCCCTCCACTTT
-	-	TRBV20-1	TRBJ2-5	CSASRWQDQETQYF	TGCAGTGCTAGTAGGTGGCAGGACCAAGAGACCCAGTACTTC
-	-	TRBV5-1	TRBJ2-3	CASSPGGGLVATQYF	TGCGCCAGCAGCCCTGGGGGTGGTCTTGTCGCTACGCAGTATTTT
-	TRBD1	TRBV19	TRBJ1-2	CASSQRDRGSGYTF	TGTGCCAGTAGCCAGAGGGACAGGGGGTCTGGCTACACCTTC
-	TRBD2	TRBV6-5	TRBJ2-1	CASSSRGSYNEQFF	TGTGCCAGCAGTTCGCGGGGGTCATACAATGAGCAGTTCTTC
-	TRBD2	TRBV10-3	TRBJ2-1	CAIRKGTSGSPTYNEQFF	TGTGCCATCAGAAAAGGGACTAGCGGGAGCCCAACCTACAATGAGCAGTTCTTC
-	TRBD1	TRBV25-1	TRBJ2-5	CASSEYDRGETQYF	TGTGCCAGCAGTGAATACGACAGGGGAGAGACCCAGTACTTC
-	TRBD2	TRBV18	TRBJ2-7	CASSPWQAGGLSYEQYF	TGTGCCAGCTCCCCATGGCAGGCGGGAGGTTTATCCTACGAGCAGTACTTC
once	-	TRBV19	TRBJ1-2	CASSIWAGDYGYTF	TGTGCCAGTAGTATATGGGCAGGGGACTATGGCTACACCTTC
once	-	TRBV5-6	TRBJ1-2	CASSLVGLYIYGYTF	TGTGCCAGCAGCTTGGTGGGACTGTACATCTATGGCTACACCTTC
-	-	TRBV7-2	TRBJ1-1	CASSLLLGGTEAFF	TGTGCCAGCAGCTTACTATTGGGAGGCACTGAAGCTTTCTTT
few	TRBD1	TRBV7-3	TRBJ2-7	CASSSPRDRGHEQYF	TGTGCCAGCAGCTCACCCCGGGACAGGGGCCACGAGCAGTACTTC
-	-	TRBV20-1	TRBJ1-5	CSASWGLDQPQHF	TGCAGTGCTAGTTGGGGATTGGATCAGCCCCAGCATTTT
-	-	TRBV27	TRBJ2-5	CASSLSRGTETQYF	TGTGCCAGCAGTTTATCCAGGGGTACAGAGACCCAGTACTTC
-	-	TRBV28	TRBJ2-7	CASSFQGGTYEQYF	TGTGCCAGCAGTTTTCAGGGGGGGACCTACGAGCAGTACTTC
-	-	TRBV11-1	TRBJ1-1	CASSLVGGTEAFF	TGTGCCAGCAGCTTAGTGGGGGGAACTGAAGCTTTCTTT
-	-	TRBV19	TRBJ1-2	CASTPRGVGGYGYTF	TGTGCCAGTACCCCGAGGGGGGTTGGCGGCTATGGCTACACCTTC
-	-	TRBV25-1	TRBJ1-3	CASSDQYSGNTIYF	TGTGCCAGCAGCGACCAATACTCTGGAAACACCATATATTTT
-	TRBD1	TRBV9	TRBJ1-1	CASSQQGGTEAFF	TGTGCCAGCAGCCAGCAGGGGGGGACTGAAGCTTTCTTT
few	-	TRBV9	TRBJ1-2	CASSLQGGYGYTF	TGTGCCAGCAGCCTTCAGGGCGGGTATGGCTACACCTTC
-	-	TRBV2	TRBJ2-1	CASSEDGVNEQFF	TGTGCCAGCAGTGAAGATGGTGTGAATGAGCAGTTCTTC
-	-	TRBV9	TRBJ1-1	CASSPRGGGNTEAFF	TGTGCCAGCAGCCCCCGCGGCGGGGGGAACACTGAAGCTTTCTTT
-	-	TRBV2	TRBJ2-7	CASTVEGTAIYEQYF	TGTGCCAGCACAGTGGAGGGTACCGCCATCTACGAGCAGTACTTC
-	-	TRBV10-1	TRBJ1-1	CAIAGNANTEAFF	TGCGCCATCGCCGGGAACGCCAACACTGAAGCTTTCTTT
-	TRBD1	TRBV29-1	TRBJ1-3	CSVGPGTGWGSGNTIYF	TGCAGCGTCGGACCCGGGACAGGGTGGGGCTCTGGAAACACCATATATTTT
-	-	TRBV9	TRBJ2-7	CASSVGGGKAYEQYF	TGTGCCAGCAGCGTAGGAGGGGGGAAGGCCTACGAGCAGTACTTC
-	-	TRBV19	TRBJ2-7	CASSIGSGVYEQYF	TGTGCCAGTAGTATTGGTAGCGGAGTCTACGAGCAGTACTTC
-	-	TRBV19	TRBJ2-3	CASSTRQSTDTQYF	TGTGCCAGTAGTACCCGACAGAGCACAGATACGCAGTATTTT
-	TRBD2	TRBV7-6	TRBJ2-5	CASSPTSGEETQYF	TGTGCCAGCAGCCCCACTAGCGGGGAAGAGACCCAGTACTTC
once	TRBD1	TRBV5-1	TRBJ1-4	CASSLGGGIDEKLFF	TGCGCCAGCAGCTTAGGGGGCGGAATAGACGAAAAACTGTTTTTT
-	-	TRBV28	TRBJ2-4	CASTPRPRNIQYF	TGTGCCAGCACCCCTCGGCCGAGAAACATTCAGTACTTC
few	-	TRBV18	TRBJ1-3	CASSPGGAGNTIYF	TGTGCCAGCTCACCGGGGGGAGCAGGAAACACCATATATTTT
few	-	TRBV28	TRBJ1-3	CASSFGQFSGNTIYF	TGTGCCAGCAGTTTTGGTCAATTCTCTGGAAACACCATATATTTT
-	TRBD1	TRBV28	TRBJ1-2	CASSESRGRGNYGYTF	TGTGCCAGCAGTGAATCCAGGGGGAGGGGTAACTATGGCTACACCTTC
-	-	TRBV5-1	TRBJ1-1	CASSLGGMREAFF	TGCGCCAGCAGCTTGGGGGGCATGAGGGAAGCTTTCTTT
-	-	TRBV7-2	TRBJ2-1	CASSFTPDLTYNEQFF	TGTGCCAGCAGCTTTACTCCAGATCTCACCTACAATGAGCAGTTCTTC
-	-	TRBV18	TRBJ1-1	CASSPSTSWSTEAFF	TGTGCCAGCTCACCATCGACTTCTTGGAGCACTGAAGCTTTCTTT
-	-	TRBV28	TRBJ2-7	CASRQGSTYEQYF	TGTGCCAGCAGACAGGGCTCCACCTACGAGCAGTACTTC
-	-	TRBV9	TRBJ2-1	CASSVDNERGPPFNEQFF	TGTGCCAGCAGCGTAGACAATGAGAGGGGCCCCCCGTTCAATGAGCAGTTCTTC
-	-	TRBV29-1	TRBJ1-1	CSVGGGSEAFF	TGCAGCGTTGGGGGGGGGTCTGAAGCTTTCTTT
-	-	TRBV19	TRBJ2-6	CASSNRGSLAGANVLTF	TGTGCCAGTAGTAATAGGGGGAGTCTGGCTGGGGCCAACGTCCTGACTTTC
-	-	TRBV25-1	TRBJ1-1	CASSDVFPMNTEAFF	TGTGCCAGCAGTGACGTGTTTCCTATGAACACTGAAGCTTTCTTT
-	-	TRBV21-1	TRBJ1-5	CASSKRQNQPQHF	TGTGCCAGCAGCAAACGTCAGAATCAGCCCCAGCATTTT
-	TRBD2	TRBV10-2	TRBJ2-7	CASSETRTSGISYEQYF	TGCGCCAGCAGTGAGACCCGGACTAGCGGGATTTCCTACGAGCAGTACTTC
-	-	TRBV23-1	TRBJ1-2	CASSKLGHPQYDGYTF	TGCGCCAGCAGTAAGTTAGGACACCCCCAATATGATGGCTACACCTTC
-	TRBD1	TRBV19	TRBJ1-4	CASSITGVNEKLFF	TGTGCCAGTAGTATAACAGGGGTCAATGAAAAACTGTTTTTT
once	TRBD2	TRBV9	TRBJ2-1	CASSARTSGGAPEQFF	TGTGCCAGCAGCGCCCGGACTAGCGGGGGGGCCCCTGAGCAGTTCTTC
-	TRBD1	TRBV18	TRBJ1-1	CASSSGQGNTEAFF	TGTGCCAGCTCATCGGGACAGGGCAACACTGAAGCTTTCTTT
-	-	TRBV12-3/TRBV12-4	TRBJ1-3	CASRRDGQNTIYF	TGTGCCAGCAGGCGGGACGGACAAAACACCATATATTTT
-	-	TRBV6-6	TRBJ2-3	CASSYSDTQYF	TGTGCCAGCAGTTACTCGGATACGCAGTATTTT
-	TRBD2	TRBV9	TRBJ2-2	CASNRGGAPNTGELFF	TGTGCCAGCAACCGCGGGGGGGCCCCGAACACCGGGGAGCTGTTTTTT
once	-	TRBV15	TRBJ2-7	CATSFGGSSYEQYF	TGTGCCACCAGCTTTGGGGGTAGCTCCTACGAGCAGTACTTC
-	-	TRBV4-3	TRBJ1-1	CASSSNTGKTEAFF	TGCGCCAGCAGCTCAAATACAGGGAAAACTGAAGCTTTCTTT
-	-	TRBV5-6	TRBJ1-2	CASSLSAHVYGYTF	TGTGCCAGCAGCTTGTCTGCCCACGTCTATGGCTACACCTTC
-	-	TRBV7-8	TRBJ1-4	CASSLAHGVSEKLFF	TGTGCCAGCAGCTTAGCGCATGGGGTTAGTGAAAAACTGTTTTTT
-	-	TRBV4-3	TRBJ1-2	CASSPRQDNYGYTF	TGCGCCAGCAGCCCAAGACAGGATAACTATGGCTACACCTTC
-	TRBD1	TRBV14	TRBJ2-3	CASSQETGGTDTQYF	TGTGCCAGCAGCCAAGAGACAGGGGGCACAGATACGCAGTATTTT
-	-	TRBV6-5	TRBJ2-2	CASRPPGTNTGELFF	TGTGCCAGCAGACCTCCGGGAACGAACACCGGGGAGCTGTTTTTT